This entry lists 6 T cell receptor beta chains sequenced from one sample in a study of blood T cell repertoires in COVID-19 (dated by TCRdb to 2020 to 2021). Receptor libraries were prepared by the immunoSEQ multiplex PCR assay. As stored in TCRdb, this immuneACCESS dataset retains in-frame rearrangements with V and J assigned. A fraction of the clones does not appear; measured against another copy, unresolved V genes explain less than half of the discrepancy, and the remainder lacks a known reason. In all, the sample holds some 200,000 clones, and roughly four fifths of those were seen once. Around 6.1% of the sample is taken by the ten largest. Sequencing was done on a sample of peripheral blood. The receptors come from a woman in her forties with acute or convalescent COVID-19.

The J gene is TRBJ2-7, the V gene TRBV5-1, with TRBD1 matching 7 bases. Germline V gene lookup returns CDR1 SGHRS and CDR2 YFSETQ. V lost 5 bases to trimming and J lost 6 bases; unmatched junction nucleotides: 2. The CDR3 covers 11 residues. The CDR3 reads CASRAGGEQYF. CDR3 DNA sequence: TGCGCCAGCAGGGCAGGGGGCGAGCAGTACTTC.

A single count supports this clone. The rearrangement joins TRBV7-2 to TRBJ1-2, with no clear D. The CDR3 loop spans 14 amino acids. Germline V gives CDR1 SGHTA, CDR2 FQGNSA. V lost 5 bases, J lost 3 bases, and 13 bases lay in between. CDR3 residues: CASSPTGRDYGYTF. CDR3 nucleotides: TGTGCCAGCAGCCCCACGGGAAGGGACTATGGCTACACCTTC.

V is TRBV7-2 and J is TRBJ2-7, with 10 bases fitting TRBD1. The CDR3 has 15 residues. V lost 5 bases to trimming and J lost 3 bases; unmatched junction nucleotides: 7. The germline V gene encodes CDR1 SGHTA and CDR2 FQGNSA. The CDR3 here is CASSLWGQGYYEQYF. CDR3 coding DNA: TGTGCCAGCAGCCTGTGGGGACAGGGGTACTACGAGCAGTACTTC.

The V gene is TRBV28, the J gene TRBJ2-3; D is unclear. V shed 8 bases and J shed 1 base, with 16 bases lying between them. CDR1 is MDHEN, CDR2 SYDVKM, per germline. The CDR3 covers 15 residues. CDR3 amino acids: CASPPSYEGTDTQYF. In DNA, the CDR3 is TGTGCCAGCCCTCCTTCCTATGAGGGCACAGATACGCAGTATTTT. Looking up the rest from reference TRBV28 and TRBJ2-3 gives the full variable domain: DVKVTQSSRYLVKRTGEKVFLECVQDMDHENMFWYRQDPGLGLRLIYFSYDVKMKEKGDIPEGYSVSREKKERFSLILESASTNQTSMYLCASPPSYEGTDTQYFGPGTRLTVL.

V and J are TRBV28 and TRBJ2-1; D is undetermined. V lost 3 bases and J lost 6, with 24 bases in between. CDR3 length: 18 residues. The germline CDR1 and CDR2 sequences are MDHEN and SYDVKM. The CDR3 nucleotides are TGTGCCAGCAGTTTTCGGAAGAAGGCCGCCCGAAAGCGCAATGAGCAGTTCTTC. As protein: CASSFRKKAARKRNEQFF. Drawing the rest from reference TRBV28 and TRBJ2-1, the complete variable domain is DVKVTQSSRYLVKRTGEKVFLECVQDMDHENMFWYRQDPGLGLRLIYFSYDVKMKEKGDIPEGYSVSREKKERFSLILESASTNQTSMYLCASSFRKKAARKRNEQFFGPGTRLTVL.

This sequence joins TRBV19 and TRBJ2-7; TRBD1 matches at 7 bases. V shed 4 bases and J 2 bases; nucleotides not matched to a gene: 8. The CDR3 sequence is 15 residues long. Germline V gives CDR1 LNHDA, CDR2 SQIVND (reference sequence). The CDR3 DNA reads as TGTGCCAGTAGTACGGAACAGACAGGGACCTACGAGCAGTACTTC. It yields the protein CASSTEQTGTYEQYF.